This TCR beta chain was found in a study of blood T cell repertoires in COVID-19. This CDR3 is 13 amino acids long. The germline V gene has CDR1 SGHDT and CDR2 YYEEEE. The V end was cut by 4 bases, the J end by 3 bases, with 11 bases between. Generated by immunoSEQ multiplex PCR, the TCRdb table keeps only in-frame clones and is missing some. There are 200,000 to 300,000 clones in the sample; 85% to 90% occur only once, and about 1.6% lies in the top ten. Only one count was recorded for this clone. The TCR was taken from a middle-aged woman who had recovered from COVID-19. Material for sequencing was peripheral blood. This chain connects TRBV5-6 to TRBJ2-7, with D perhaps matching TRBD2 (6 bases). As DNA, the CDR3 is TGTGCCAGCAGCGCGGGACCATTCTACGAGCAGTACTTC. Protein: CASSAGPFYEQYF.